The clone carrying this T cell receptor beta chain was observed a single time. What it binds is not known. This sample was taken from a study of PD-1 blockade in classical Hodgkin lymphoma. About the study: The study gave patients nivolumab 3 mg/kg intravenously every 2 weeks.

Overall study findings and caveats: Some patients started nivolumab under 1 year after ASCT, and they were excluded. Complete responders showed a baseline diversity that resembled the diversity of newly diagnosed patients.

Each patient relapsed following autologous stem cell transplantation, and prior brentuximab vedotin exposure differed. Responses achieved at best were complete response, partial response or progressive disease. The data were produced by immunoSEQ multiplex PCR, yet TCRdb's version contains in-frame clones alone and is incomplete. The data hold 41,000 or so clones, with 76% observed a single time. Per the germline V gene, CDR1 is MNHEY and CDR2 is SVGAGI. V lost 3 bases and J lost 7, with 9 bases in between. This CDR3 is built from 12 residues. This clonotype originated in a human donor with classical Hodgkin lymphoma. The chain recombines TRBV6-5 with TRBJ1-1; D is perhaps TRBD1 (5 bases). This specimen was peripheral blood mononuclear cells (PBMCs), taken at baseline. CDR3 amino acids: CASSYQGLEAFF. In DNA, the CDR3 is TGTGCCAGCAGTTATCAGGGACTTGAAGCTTTCTTT.